A selection of T cell receptor beta chains follows, all from one sample in a study of ipilimumab plus nivolumab after autologous stem cell transplantation. The table came from immunoSEQ multiplex PCR; TCRdb's copy has only in-frame clones and leaves some out. Altogether about 43,000 clones are present, more than 70% being singletons, with the ten largest covering approximately 0.88%. Specimen: PBMCs, collected in a trial of ipilimumab plus nivolumab as post-transplant consolidation. These TCRs come from a male donor with multiple myeloma. Both conserved end residues are part of each CDR3. Fields, in order: V gene, J gene, D gene, clone size, CDR3 length, CDR3 protein, CDR3 DNA. A D gene is named only where the DNA matches it firmly. The size of a clone is reported for some rows only, either as once, few or many, or as a class for expanded clones.

>TRBV20-1|TRBJ1-3|.|.|11
CSAPLAEAIYF
TGCAGTGCACCTCTTGCCGAGGCCATATATTTT
>TRBV5-6|TRBJ1-1|.|.|16
CASSLNPGHLNTEAFF
TGTGCCAGCAGCCTAAATCCGGGACATCTGAACACTGAAGCTTTCTTT
>TRBV7-2|TRBJ1-4|.|.|14
CASSLGSVNEKLFF
TGTGCCAGCAGCTTAGGGTCAGTTAATGAAAAACTGTTTTTT
>TRBV29-1|TRBJ2-3|.|.|13
CSVSLGSTDTQYF
TGCAGCGTGAGTCTCGGGAGCACAGATACGCAGTATTTT
>TRBV30|TRBJ2-7|TRBD1|.|14
CAWSGTGNKWEQYF
TGTGCCTGGAGTGGGACAGGGAATAAGTGGGAGCAGTACTTC
>TRBV10-3|TRBJ1-5|.|.|15
CAISPARGSNQPQHF
TGTGCCATCAGTCCCGCCAGGGGAAGTAATCAGCCCCAGCATTTT
>TRBV7-2|TRBJ2-1|TRBD2|.|15
CASSYASGSYNEQFF
TGTGCCAGCAGCTACGCTAGCGGGAGCTACAATGAGCAGTTCTTC
>TRBV4-3|TRBJ1-2|TRBD1|.|16
CASSQTRGTGNYGYTF
TGCGCCAGCAGCCAGACCAGGGGGACAGGTAACTATGGCTACACCTTC
>TRBV5-4|TRBJ2-3|.|once|15
CASSPGGFSTDTQYF
TGTGCCAGCAGCCCGGGGGGCTTCAGCACAGATACGCAGTATTTT
>TRBV5-5|TRBJ2-1|.|.|15
CASSVTQGLYNEQFF
TGTGCCAGCAGCGTAACACAGGGCCTCTACAATGAGCAGTTCTTC
>TRBV11-3|TRBJ2-2|TRBD2|.|15
CASSHSGTNTGELFF
TGTGCCAGCAGCCATAGCGGGACGAACACCGGGGAGCTGTTTTTT
>TRBV7-7|TRBJ1-5|.|.|17
CASSLRSPCGSNQPQHF
TGTGCTAGCAGCTTACGGTCCCCTTGTGGTAGCAATCAGCCCCAGCATTTT
>TRBV28|TRBJ1-5|.|.|12
CASVGGNQPQHF
TGTGCCAGCGTGGGGGGCAATCAGCCCCAGCATTTT
>TRBV6-5|TRBJ2-6|.|.|15
CASSYRATSMGVLTF
TGTGCCAGCAGTTACCGGGCAACTAGCATGGGCGTCCTGACTTTC
>TRBV5-1|TRBJ2-5|.|few|18
CASSFLPPVGPGGETQYF
TGCGCCAGCAGCTTCCTCCCTCCGGTGGGCCCCGGAGGGGAGACCCAGTACTTC
>TRBV27|TRBJ2-2|.|.|14
CASRGGRGTGELFF
TGTGCCAGCAGGGGGGGGAGGGGGACCGGGGAGCTGTTTTTT